The clone carrying this T cell receptor (beta chain) has a handful of counts. These data are taken from a study of T-cell memory formation after mild COVID-19. From germline, CDR1 is MNHNY and CDR2 SVGAGI (reference sequence). J gave up 1 base and V 5 bases, and 5 bases lay outside the gene matches. The CDR3 loop spans 15 amino acids. TCRdb re-derived calls from the 5' RACE reads in MiXCR, one entry per CDR3 protein. The data show approximately 290,000 distinct CDR3 sequences, with about a sixth seen just once and 22% held by the top ten. The TCR sequence derives from a man aged 18 to 30 who had mild COVID-19 (a few samples of this study predate the infection). Cell type and time point are not known. The sequenced sample was PBMCs or a T cell subset sorted from them (not recorded which). The chain links TRBV6-6 to TRBJ2-3; TRBD1 agrees at 8 bases. CDR3 bases: TGTGCCAGCAGTCACCCGGGACAGGGCACAGATACGCAGTATTTT. Amino acid sequence: CASSHPGQGTDTQYF.